These 30 T cell receptor beta chains were all obtained from the same sample, sequenced in a study of shared clonotypes between healthy human individuals. Some clones are missing from TCRdb's copy, which holds only in-frame ones; the method was immunoSEQ multiplex PCR. This sample carries 1,400,000 or so clones, about 98.5% of them seen once, and the ten largest clones take roughly 0.35%. Sequencing input: naive CD4+ T cells sorted from blood. The sample's subset: CD45RA+ positively selected. These receptors originate from a man younger than 40 in good health.

The CDR3 coding sequence is TGCGCCAGCCGAGCGGGAGGGCCGCGCACCGGGGAGCTGTTTTTT. As protein: CASRAGGPRTGELFF. V is TRBV5-1 and J is TRBJ2-2; 10 bases are a match to TRBD2. J gave up 4 bases and V 7 bases, and 7 bases lay outside the gene matches. The CDR3 is 15 amino acids. The germline V gene has CDR1 SGHRS and CDR2 YFSETQ.

The chain combines TRBV5-1 with TRBJ2-2; D unclear. The germline V gene encodes CDR1 SGHRS and CDR2 YFSETQ. This CDR3 contains 14 residues. The V and J ends lost 5 bases and 3 bases respectively, with 11 bases between them. The CDR3 protein is CASSSGHDTGELFF. CDR3 nucleotide sequence: TGCGCCAGCAGTTCCGGGCACGACACCGGGGAGCTGTTTTTT.

As regards this clone: Distinct nucleotide sequences in the sample also encode this CDR3. V and J are TRBV5-1 and TRBJ2-5, with TRBD1 identical over 9 bases. The CDR3 extends over 15 amino acids. CDR1 is SGHRS, CDR2 YFSETQ, per germline. V lost 0 bases and J lost 4; bases outside the gene matches: 4. CDR3 in amino acids: CASSLAGQGRETQYF. The CDR3, as DNA: TGCGCCAGCAGCTTGGCTGGACAGGGGCGAGAGACCCAGTACTTC.

The CDR3 spells CASSQNTLETQYF. The CDR3 bases are TGCGCCAGCAGCCAAAATACGCTAGAGACCCAGTACTTC. This chain links TRBV5-1 with TRBJ2-5; D ambiguous. Germline assignment: CDR1 SGHRS and CDR2 YFSETQ. This CDR3 has 13 residues. V was pared by 4 bases and J by 4 bases, with 11 bases between.

The rearrangement uses TRBV11-2 and TRBJ2-7; 8 nucleotides line up with TRBD1. CDR3 length equals 16 residues. Germline V gene lookup returns CDR1 SGHAT and CDR2 FQNNGV. V lost 7 bases to trimming and J lost 3 bases; unmatched junction nucleotides: 14. CDR3 in DNA: TGTGCCAGCACCCGACGTCAGGGACAGGAGTTCTACGAGCAGTACTTC. Amino acid sequence: CASTRRQGQEFYEQYF.

Points on this clone: This sample includes further DNA sequences coding for the same CDR3. This rearrangement joins TRBV7-3 to TRBJ2-1; D gene uncertain. This CDR3 has 12 residues. Germline loops: CDR1 SGHTA, CDR2 FQGTGA. V lost 0 bases to trimming and J lost 9 bases, with 6 bases between them. The CDR3 bases are TGTGCCAGCAGCTTAACGGGTCTTGAGCAGTTCTTC. Amino acid sequence: CASSLTGLEQFF. Complete variable domain (other parts from reference TRBV7-3 and TRBJ2-1): GAGVSQTPSNKVTEKGKYVELRCDPISGHTALYWYRQSLGQGPEFLIYFQGTGAADDSGLPNDRFFAVRPEGSVSTLKIQRTERGDSAVYLCASSLTGLEQFFGPGTRLTVL.

V is TRBV29-1 and J is TRBJ1-2; tentatively, D is TRBD1 (6 bases). The CDR3 loop spans 15 amino acids. CDR1 and CDR2 (germline): SQVTM, ANQGSEA. The V and J ends lost 4 bases and 4 bases respectively, with 19 bases between them. This chain's CDR3 is CSVARQLTQGYGYTF. As DNA, the CDR3 is TGCAGCGTTGCCCGACAACTTACACAGGGCTATGGCTACACCTTC.

V and J are TRBV4-1 and TRBJ2-3, with 9 bases identical to TRBD2. The CDR3 has 16 amino acids. Germline CDR1 and CDR2: MGHRA and YSYEKL. Losses at the gene ends were 2 bases for V and 0 bases for J; bases not matched to a gene: 3. Here the CDR3 reads CASSQRSGRSTDTQYF. CDR3 in DNA: TGCGCCAGCAGCCAAAGGAGCGGGAGGAGCACAGATACGCAGTATTTT.

The chain uses TRBV7-6 and TRBJ2-2; TRBD1 or TRBD2 may be the D gene (5 bases each). CDR3 length equals 20 residues. Germline loops: CDR1 SGHVS, CDR2 FNYEAQ. V was trimmed by 2 bases and J by 5 bases, leaving 27 bases between them. The CDR3 bases are TGTGCCAGCAGCTTACTCCGAGAGGGGAGTCCGTCGCGTGGGACCGGGGAGCTGTTTTTT. Translating it yields CASSLLREGSPSRGTGELFF. Variable domain in full (rest from reference TRBV7-6 and TRBJ2-2): GAGVSQSPRYKVTKRGQDVALRCDPISGHVSLYWYRQALGQGPEFLTYFNYEAQQDKSGLPNDRFSAERPEGSISTLTIQRTEQRDSAMYRCASSLLREGSPSRGTGELFFGEGSRLTVL.

V is TRBV5-6 and J is TRBJ2-1, with D unresolved. Germline loops: CDR1 SGHDT, CDR2 YYEEEE. The V and J ends lost 3 bases and 10 bases respectively, with 8 bases between them. The CDR3 runs to 11 residues. CDR3 DNA sequence: TGTGCCAGCAGCTCGAGGTGGGAGCAGTTCTTC. Residues: CASSSRWEQFF.

V gene TRBV9 combines with J gene TRBJ2-1, with 9 bases aligning to TRBD1. The germline V gene encodes CDR1 SGDLS and CDR2 YYNGEE. After removal of 3 bases from V and 5 bases from J, the junction contained 12 bases not matched to a gene. The CDR3 is made up of 17 amino acids. The CDR3 bases are TGTGCCAGCAGCGCGGGGACAGGGCTAGCGTTAAACAATGAGCAGTTCTTC. Encoded protein: CASSAGTGLALNNEQFF.

The genes are TRBV27 and TRBJ2-5; TRBD2 agrees at 9 bases. Germline CDR1 and CDR2: MNHEY and SMNVEV (reference sequence). The CDR3 runs 15 residues. V shed 5 bases, J shed 5 bases, and the junction held 9 bases outside the gene matches. This CDR3 reads CASSTYSGRRETQYF. The CDR3 DNA reads as TGTGCCAGCAGTACGTATAGCGGGAGAAGGGAGACCCAGTACTTC.

The chain links TRBV9 to TRBJ2-2; D is perhaps TRBD2 (5 bases). The CDR3 is 16 residues long. Germline loops: CDR1 SGDLS, CDR2 YYNGEE. The germline V and J ends were trimmed by 0 bases and 3 bases, with 12 bases remaining between them. The CDR3 DNA is TGTGCCAGCAGCGTAGGTGGGAGCGATTACACCGGGGAGCTGTTTTTT. This encodes CASSVGGSDYTGELFF. Full variable domain (outside the CDR3, taken from reference TRBV9 and TRBJ2-2): DSGVTQTPKHLITATGQRVTLRCSPRSGDLSVYWYQQSLDQGLQFLIQYYNGEERAKGNILERFSAQQFPDLHSELNLSSLELGDSALYFCASSVGGSDYTGELFFGEGSRLTVL.

This chain joins TRBV5-1 and TRBJ2-7; D unresolved. The CDR3 is 14 amino acids. Germline V gene sequence: CDR1 SGHRS, CDR2 YFSETQ. The V end lost 4 bases, the J end lost 4 bases, and 15 bases lay between the germline ends. The CDR3 DNA follows: TGCGCCAGCAGCCAACCCGACGGGCCATACGAGCAGTACTTC. It is translated as CASSQPDGPYEQYF.

The rearrangement links TRBV7-3 to TRBJ2-2; D gene unclear. There are 15 residues in the CDR3. V lost 2 bases, J lost 1 base, and 8 bases lay in between. CDR1 is SGHTA and CDR2 is FQGTGA in the germline V gene. CDR3 loop: CASSLDPGNTGELFF. CDR3 nucleotide sequence: TGTGCCAGCAGCTTAGATCCGGGGAACACCGGGGAGCTGTTTTTT.

V is TRBV7-6 and J is TRBJ1-2; 7 nucleotides align to TRBD1. V lost 1 base to trimming and J lost 2 bases; unmatched junction nucleotides: 4. The CDR3 runs to 15 residues. Germline CDR1 reads SGHVS; CDR2 reads FNYEAQ. CDR3 DNA sequence: TGTGCCAGCAGCTTAGAGGCCAGGGGGAACTATGGCTACACCTTC. This sequence encodes CASSLEARGNYGYTF.

This chain links TRBV7-8 with TRBJ1-1; D is unresolved. Trimming removed 0 bases at V and 1 base at J, with 6 bases between. CDR3 size: 14 residues. Per germline, CDR1 SGHVS and CDR2 FQNEAQ. The CDR3 protein is CASSLAQKNTEAFF. CDR3 bases: TGTGCCAGCAGCTTAGCGCAGAAGAACACTGAAGCTTTCTTT.

The chain recombines TRBV4-1 with TRBJ2-7; 10 bases are shared with TRBD2. V dropped 4 bases and J dropped 3; count of bases not matched to a gene: 3. Germline CDR1 and CDR2: MGHRA and YSYEKL. The CDR3 runs 14 residues. CDR3 loop: CASSRGLADYEQYF. CDR3 coding DNA: TGCGCCAGCAGCCGTGGACTAGCGGACTACGAGCAGTACTTC.

The V call is TRBV5-4, the J call TRBJ2-7; TRBD2 agrees at 8 bases. CDR3 length equals 17 residues. With V trimmed by 4 bases and J by 5 bases, 17 bases remained unmatched. Germline CDR1 reads SGHNT; CDR2 reads YYREEE (reference sequence). CDR3 loop: CASSPLRDQRESHEQYF. The CDR3, as DNA: TGTGCCAGCAGCCCCTTGCGGGATCAGCGGGAGTCCCACGAGCAGTACTTC.

J is TRBJ1-1 and V is TRBV15; maybe TRBD1 (6 bases). V lost 3 bases and J 4 bases, leaving 12 bases between the germline ends. Germline CDR1 and CDR2: LNHNV and YYDKDF (reference sequence). CDR3 size: 14 residues. CDR3 DNA: TGTGCCACCAGCAGTTACAGGGTAGGCACTGAAGCTTTCTTT. Its translation is CATSSYRVGTEAFF.

This chain links TRBV18 with TRBJ2-7, with a tentative D call TRBD1 (6 bases). This CDR3 has 14 amino acids. V lost 5 bases and J lost 3, with 14 bases in between. The V gene's germline CDR1 is KGHSH and CDR2 LQKENI. DNA for the CDR3: TGTGCCAGCTCATCGACAGGACGGATCTACGAGCAGTACTTC. It yields the protein CASSSTGRIYEQYF.

The chain employs TRBV9 and TRBJ2-1; D call uncertain. In germline, CDR1 is SGDLS, CDR2 YYNGEE. Trimming shortened V by 0 bases and J by 4 bases, and 11 bases separated the two germline ends. The CDR3 consists of 15 residues. The DNA for the CDR3 is TGTGCCAGCAGCGTAGACAGCCAAGCTTACAATGAGCAGTTCTTC. It translates to CASSVDSQAYNEQFF.

Points on this clone: In the same sample, other DNA sequences code for this CDR3. This chain joins TRBV20-1 and TRBJ2-5, with D tentatively TRBD2 (5 bases). CDR3 length: 11 residues. Between the trimmed V and J ends, which lost 6 bases and 5 bases, there was a span of 10 bases. The germline gives CDR1 DFQATT, CDR2 SNEGSKA (reference sequence). CDR3 nucleotides: TGCAGTGCCACACTAGGGGAGACCCAGTACTTC. Translating it yields CSATLGETQYF.

The CDR3 sequence is CASSLGSPGYNEQFF. CDR3 coding DNA: TGCGCCAGCAGCTTGGGGAGCCCAGGATACAATGAGCAGTTCTTC. V is TRBV5-1 and J is TRBJ2-1; D gene ambiguous. Germline-derived CDR1 and CDR2 are SGHRS and YFSETQ. V was cut by 0 bases and J by 4 bases, with 11 bases left in between. This CDR3 region has 15 residues.

This rearrangement joins TRBV4-1 to TRBJ2-7, with a weak D call TRBD2 (5 bases). The CDR3 is made up of 13 amino acids. Trimming shortened V by 4 bases and J by 3 bases, and 10 bases separated the two germline ends. Germline loops: CDR1 MGHRA, CDR2 YSYEKL. The CDR3 here is CASSRTRDYEQYF. CDR3 sequence (DNA): TGCGCCAGCAGCCGAACCCGGGACTACGAGCAGTACTTC.

The chain links TRBV2 to TRBJ2-5; the D is unclear. The CDR3 totals 13 residues. V gave up 4 bases and J gave up 0 bases, with 6 bases separating them. CDR1 and CDR2 from the germline V gene are SNHLY and FYNNEI. DNA for the CDR3: TGTGCCAGCAGTGTTCAGGACCAAGAGACCCAGTACTTC. It codes for CASSVQDQETQYF.

The rearrangement joins TRBV18 to TRBJ2-3, with 7 bases that match TRBD1. In germline, CDR1 is KGHSH, CDR2 LQKENI. J was trimmed by 1 base and V by 2 bases; bases with no gene match: 12. This CDR3 is 18 amino acids long. The CDR3 DNA is TGTGCCAGCTCACCAAAAGTAGTTTCAGGGGGAGGCACAGATACGCAGTATTTT. Protein product: CASSPKVVSGGGTDTQYF.

On this clone: Additional DNA sequences in this sample encode the identical CDR3. This chain uses TRBV28 with TRBJ2-3, with D unresolved. The length of the CDR3 is 12 residues. Germline V gene lookup returns CDR1 MDHEN and CDR2 SYDVKM. With 3 bases removed from V and 2 bases from J, the gap between germline ends came to 3 bases. CDR3 in DNA: TGTGCCAGCAGTTTCCTCACAGATACGCAGTATTTT. Translation: CASSFLTDTQYF.

V usage is TRBV5-1 and J usage is TRBJ2-2; 10 bases align to TRBD1. This CDR3 is built from 16 residues. In germline, CDR1 is SGHRS, CDR2 YFSETQ. Trimming took 4 bases from V and 7 from J; bases not matched to a gene: 10. This CDR3 is CASSPQGQGLVGELFF. The CDR3 coding sequence is TGCGCCAGCAGCCCACAGGGACAGGGGTTGGTCGGGGAGCTGTTTTTT.

This clone was counted once. Other DNA sequences in the same sample also yield this CDR3. The chain carries TRBV30 and TRBJ2-7; no clear D. CDR3 length: 13 amino acids. CDR1 GTSNPN and CDR2 SVGIG come from the germline V gene (reference sequence). Trimming took 2 bases from V and 1 from J, leaving 9 bases between them. The CDR3 DNA sequence: TGTGCCTGGAGTCCTACTCTATCCTACGAGCAGTACTTC. Translating gives CAWSPTLSYEQYF.